The 13 T cell receptor beta chains reported below all come from one sample, sequenced in a study of cytomegalovirus exposure and HLA in healthy donors. The PCR had 60 Vbeta and 13 Jbeta primers. Assay used: immunoSEQ multiplex PCR; TCRdb lists only in-frame clones, some missing. Of about 65,000 clones in the sample, 70% to 80% are singletons; the top ten hold 3%. Input material: PBMCs. All receptors come from a girl aged 5 to 17 in good health and CMV-seropositive.

This clone was counted only a few times. This chain connects TRBV30 to TRBJ2-7; 8 positions match TRBD1. Germline CDR1 is GTSNPN and CDR2 is SVGIG (reference sequence). V shed 2 bases and J 2 bases; nucleotides not matched to a gene: 11. The CDR3 has 16 residues. CDR3 amino acids: CAWSWGAADRAYEQYF. The CDR3 region has the DNA TGTGCCTGGAGTTGGGGGGCAGCGGACAGGGCCTACGAGCAGTACTTC.

The genes are TRBV6-5 and TRBJ2-7; TRBD1 matches at 7 bases. From germline, CDR1 is MNHEY and CDR2 SVGAGI. J was trimmed by 3 bases and V by 0 bases; bases with no gene match: 2. The CDR3 contains 14 residues. The CDR3 loop reads CASSYSAGGYEQYF. The CDR3 coding sequence is TGTGCCAGCAGTTACTCGGCAGGGGGCTACGAGCAGTACTTC.

This chain joins TRBV7-9 and TRBJ1-6; a possible D gene is TRBD1 (6 bases). Germline-derived CDR1 and CDR2 are SEHNR and FQNEAQ (reference sequence). V was pared by 4 bases and J by 10 bases, with 23 bases between. The CDR3 has 17 amino acids. Written as DNA, the CDR3 is TGTGCCAGCAGCTCCTATCCCCCGGACAGTATCAGATCACCCCTCCACTTT. Translation: CASSSYPPDSIRSPLHF.

This chain joins TRBV6-1 and TRBJ2-5; tentatively, D is TRBD2 (5 bases). This CDR3 is 13 amino acids long. Germline V gene data show CDR1 as MNHNS and CDR2 as SASEGT. V was cut by 4 bases and J by 5 bases, with 11 bases left in between. The chain's CDR3 is CASSGAGGETQYF. For the CDR3, the DNA is TGTGCCAGCAGTGGCGCGGGCGGGGAGACCCAGTACTTC.

This clone has more than one count but fewer than ten. This chain uses TRBV19 with TRBJ2-7; 9 bases match TRBD1. Germline loops: CDR1 LNHDA, CDR2 SQIVND (reference sequence). This CDR3 region has 15 residues. V was pared by 3 bases and J by 2 bases, with 5 bases of the junction left unmatched. CDR3 in DNA: TGTGCCAGTAGTATCAATACAGGGGGCGCCTACGAGCAGTACTTC. Encoded protein: CASSINTGGAYEQYF.

The chain employs TRBV6-5 and TRBJ2-7; TRBD1 aligns across 9 bases. The CDR3 extends over 15 amino acids. V was pared by 6 bases and J by 0 bases, with 6 bases of the junction left unmatched. Germline lookup yields CDR1 MNHEY and CDR2 SVGAGI. In nucleotides, the CDR3 is TGTGCCAGCAGGGTGACAGGGGGAAGCTCCTACGAGCAGTACTTC. It is translated as CASRVTGGSSYEQYF.

The chain couples TRBV12-2 to TRBJ1-5; the table calls TRBD1, which could not be checked here. TRBV12-2 is an annotated pseudogene. This CDR3 is 14 amino acids long. This CDR3 reads CASLGTDSNQPQHF. The CDR3 DNA follows: TGTGCAAGTTTAGGGACAGATAGCAATCAGCCCCAGCATTTT.

The gene calls are TRBV4-2 and TRBJ2-2, with 9 bases aligning to TRBD2. With 5 bases clipped from V and 8 bases from J, the junction kept 9 bases outside the gene matches. Germline CDR1 is LGHNA and CDR2 is YNFKEQ. CDR3 length equals 15 residues. This CDR3 is CASSYEGLAKGELFF. The CDR3 nucleotides read TGTGCCAGCAGCTACGAGGGACTAGCCAAGGGGGAGCTGTTTTTT.

The chain combines TRBV19 with TRBJ1-4; TRBD1 matches 7 bases. The CDR3 is 19 amino acids. Germline V lookup: CDR1 LNHDA, CDR2 SQIVND (reference sequence). With V trimmed by 4 bases and J by 6 bases, 20 bases remained unmatched. The CDR3 DNA reads TGTGCCAGTAGTACCCGAGACAGGGTCGGGGCCCGAGTGGATGAAAAACTGTTTTTT. It yields the protein CASSTRDRVGARVDEKLFF.

The J gene is TRBJ2-5, the V gene TRBV27; D not resolved. The CDR3 sequence is 13 residues long. The germline V and J ends were trimmed by 5 bases and 3 bases, with 10 bases remaining between them. Germline V gene lookup returns CDR1 MNHEY and CDR2 SMNVEV (reference sequence). CDR3 region: CASSRLPEETQYF. Here the CDR3 DNA reads TGTGCCAGCAGTAGACTCCCGGAAGAGACCCAGTACTTC.

The chain links TRBV28 to TRBJ2-7; TRBD1 aligns across 12 bases. The length of the CDR3 is 15 residues. Germline trimming cut 6 bases from V and 5 bases from J; bases unmatched to any gene: 8. Germline V CDR1 and CDR2: MDHEN, SYDVKM. The CDR3 coding sequence is TGTGCCAGCAGGACCGGGACAGGGGGCTTCAACGAGCAGTACTTC. It yields the protein CASRTGTGGFNEQYF.

The chain carries TRBV5-6 and TRBJ1-4; D gene ambiguous. Germline-derived CDR1 and CDR2 are SGHDT and YYEEEE. This CDR3 is 16 amino acids long. Trimming pared 0 bases from V and 3 bases from J, leaving 12 bases between. CDR3 protein: CASSLAAGTSNEKLFF. The CDR3, as DNA: TGTGCCAGCAGCTTGGCTGCAGGAACGTCTAATGAAAAACTGTTTTTT.

This clone was counted only a few times. The chain couples TRBV29-1 to TRBJ2-4; 7 nucleotides match TRBD2. This CDR3 has 15 residues. Germline assignment: CDR1 SQVTM and CDR2 ANQGSEA. With 5 bases clipped from V and 0 bases from J, the junction kept 7 bases outside the gene matches. The CDR3 bases are TGCAGCGTTTCGGGGGGAGAGCTAGCCAAAAACATTCAGTACTTC. Protein: CSVSGGELAKNIQYF.